This TCR beta chain derives from a study of blood T cell repertoires in COVID-19 (dated by TCRdb to 2019 to 2021). For the study in its entirety: Collaborator samples came from the United States, Italy and Spain and covered acute and convalescent phases of COVID-19. The material from the prospective study consisted of cDNA or gDNA derived from T cells, B-cell-depleted T cells, or PBMCs. The dataset comprised deeply sampled blood TCRbeta repertoires from subjects exposed to, actively infected with, or recovered from COVID-19. The repertoires were released in a freely available public database intended as a resource for research on the immune response to SARS-CoV-2. Samples came from the ongoing ImmuneRACE study (first 160 participants) plus 1,254 subjects from 6 global collaborators. Nearly every sample came with metadata listing a de-identified subject ID, COVID-19 status, age in years and sex. Where HLA class I and class II types were available, the types were taken from metadata supplied by the sample provider, not from assay-based typing. The paper as a whole reports these results and caveats: The amount of clinical and demographic metadata varied by source and participant and was provided uncurated.

In the prospective study, participants were roughly 18 to 90 years old, resided in under 30 geographic areas of the United States, and were enrolled through a virtual design. In the prospective study, participants were assigned to cohorts based on the clinical history participants reported in a screening survey and a study questionnaire. ImmuneRACE Cohort 3 recovered participants were defined by two consecutive negative NP/OP PCR tests, healthcare professional clearance, or symptom resolution. Mobile phlebotomists in the prospective study collected whole blood, serum and a nasopharyngeal or oropharyngeal swab from every participant. Participants in the prospective study had the option to provide additional blood draws and questionnaires over an approximately 2-month period. Prospective study blood samples were shipped either frozen or at room temperature before DNA extraction. Comment on this clone: No cognate antigen has been identified for it. Base qualities are not at hand, and no much larger clone is one base apart.

TCRbeta CDR3 regions were amplified from genomic DNA by means of the immunoSEQ Assay, a bias-controlled multiplex PCR. The source study handled its data this way. Within the assay, amplification of reference gene primers was used to estimate how many nucleated cells each sample contained. To quantify the absolute abundance of each unique TCRbeta CDR3 rearrangement, sequence reads were collapsed and filtered. For each sample, productive Simpson clonality was calculated by taking the square root of Simpson's diversity index across productive rearrangements. TCRdb took over this immuneACCESS table, retaining in-frame rearrangements with V and J assigned. Such tables are incomplete; in checked studies, under half of the missing clones stem from an unresolved V gene, and the remainder is unexplained. The V and J calls and clone size are taken from that table; D and trimming were inferred from the DNA. A total of approximately 250,000 clones appear in this sample, roughly 91% of them only once. The ten biggest clones cover 4.1% of the sample.

There are 14 amino acids in the CDR3, from cysteine to phenylalanine inclusive. The read is trimmed to its CDR3 DNA, 42 bases read in frame from base 1. As encoded in the germline V gene (reference sequence), CDR1 is MNHEY while CDR2 is SMNVEV. V is cut back by 4 bases and J by 4 bases, with 5 bases in the junction unmatched. This sequence uses TRBV27 and TRBJ2-3, and TRBD1 aligns with 7 junction nucleotides. Sequencing used PBMCs or T cells enriched from blood (not recorded which). This receptor was taken from a woman aged 25-40 years who had recovered from COVID-19. The CDR3 region has the sequence CASSSTGTADTQYF. DNA sequence: TGTGCCAGCAGTTCCACCGGGACAGCAGATACGCAGTATTTT.